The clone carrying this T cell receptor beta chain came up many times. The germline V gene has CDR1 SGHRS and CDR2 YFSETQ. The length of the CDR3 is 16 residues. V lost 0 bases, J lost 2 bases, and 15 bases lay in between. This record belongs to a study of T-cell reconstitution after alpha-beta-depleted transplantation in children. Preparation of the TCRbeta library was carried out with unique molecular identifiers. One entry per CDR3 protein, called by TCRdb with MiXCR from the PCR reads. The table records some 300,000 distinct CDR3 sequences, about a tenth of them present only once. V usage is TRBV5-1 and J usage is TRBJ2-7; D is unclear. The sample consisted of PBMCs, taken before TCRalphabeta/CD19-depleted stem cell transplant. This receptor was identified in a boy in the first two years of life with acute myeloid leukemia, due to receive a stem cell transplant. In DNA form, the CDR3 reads TGCGCCAGCAGCTTGGTCGCCGTCAGGCCCCCCTACGAGCAGTACTTC. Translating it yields CASSLVAVRPPYEQYF.